These 2 T cell receptor beta chains were sequenced from one sample in a study of tumor-infiltrating lymphocytes in glioblastoma multiforme. TCRB libraries came from RNA via three nested multiplex PCR rounds. TCRdb re-analysed the multiplex PCR reads in MiXCR, keeping a single row per CDR3 protein. The sample consists of 25,000 to 35,000 distinct CDR3 sequences, approximately 66% of them appearing once. The sample comprised brain tumor tissue. The receptor set was obtained from a male donor with glioblastoma.

This clonotype was found once. At one end, the junction sequence differs from germline, possibly due to a read error. V usage is TRBV6-5 and J usage is TRBJ1-1; D gene unclear. CDR3 length: 14 amino acids. From germline, CDR1 is MNHEY and CDR2 SVGAGI. The CDR3, as DNA: TGCGCCAGCAGTTATCAGGAAGAGGGCTCTAAGGCTTTCTTT. Translating it yields CASSYQEEGSKAFF.

This clonotype was observed at least ten times. The chain combines TRBV6-1 with TRBJ2-7; 10 bases fit TRBD1. CDR3 length: 13 residues. Germline V gene lookup returns CDR1 MNHNS and CDR2 SASEGT. Trimming took 8 bases from V and 3 from J; bases not matched to a gene: 4. The CDR3 region is CASGRTGGYEQYF. Here the CDR3 DNA reads TGTGCCAGCGGTCGGACAGGGGGCTACGAGCAGTACTTC.